The clone carrying this TCR beta chain was counted a few times. This specimen belongs to a study of shared clonotypes between healthy human individuals. Method: immunoSEQ multiplex PCR; TCRdb's copy keeps in-frame clones and lacks some. The sample records about 380,000 clones, about 96% being singletons. The germline V gene has CDR1 SGHNT and CDR2 YYREEE (reference sequence). The CDR3 length is 13 residues. V was trimmed by 0 bases and J by 3 bases, leaving 6 bases between them. The chain couples TRBV5-4 to TRBJ1-2; TRBD1 is a possible D gene (6 bases). This clonotype originated in a man aged 25 to 40 in good health. Sequenced sample: memory CD8+ T cells sorted from blood. Documented subset: CD45RO+ cells pooled with CCR7-negative TemRA cells. The CDR3 DNA reads TGTGCCAGCAGCTTGGACAGGGACTATGGCTACACCTTC. Translation: CASSLDRDYGYTF.